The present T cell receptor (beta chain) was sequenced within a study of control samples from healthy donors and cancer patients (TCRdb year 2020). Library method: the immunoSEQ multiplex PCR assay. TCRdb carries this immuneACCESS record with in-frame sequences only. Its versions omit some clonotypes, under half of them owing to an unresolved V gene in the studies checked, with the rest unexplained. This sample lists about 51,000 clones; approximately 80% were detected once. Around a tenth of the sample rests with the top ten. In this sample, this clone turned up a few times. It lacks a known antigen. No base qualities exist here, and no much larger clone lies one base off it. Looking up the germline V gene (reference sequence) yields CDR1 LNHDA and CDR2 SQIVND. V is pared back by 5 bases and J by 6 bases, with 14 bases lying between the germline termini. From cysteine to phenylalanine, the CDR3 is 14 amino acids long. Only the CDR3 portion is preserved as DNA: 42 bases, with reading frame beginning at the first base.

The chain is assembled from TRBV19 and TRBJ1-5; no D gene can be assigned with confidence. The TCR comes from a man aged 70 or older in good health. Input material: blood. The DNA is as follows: TGTGCCAGTAGTCGTCAGACGGGCCCTCAGCCCCAGCATTTT. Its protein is CASSRQTGPQPQHF. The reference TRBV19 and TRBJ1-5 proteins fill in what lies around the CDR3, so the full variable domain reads DGGITQSPKYLFRKEGQNVTLSCEQNLNHDAMYWYRQDPGQGLRLIYYSQIVNDFQKGDIAEGYSVSREKKESFPLTVTSAQKNPTAFYLCASSRQTGPQPQHFGDGTRLSIL.